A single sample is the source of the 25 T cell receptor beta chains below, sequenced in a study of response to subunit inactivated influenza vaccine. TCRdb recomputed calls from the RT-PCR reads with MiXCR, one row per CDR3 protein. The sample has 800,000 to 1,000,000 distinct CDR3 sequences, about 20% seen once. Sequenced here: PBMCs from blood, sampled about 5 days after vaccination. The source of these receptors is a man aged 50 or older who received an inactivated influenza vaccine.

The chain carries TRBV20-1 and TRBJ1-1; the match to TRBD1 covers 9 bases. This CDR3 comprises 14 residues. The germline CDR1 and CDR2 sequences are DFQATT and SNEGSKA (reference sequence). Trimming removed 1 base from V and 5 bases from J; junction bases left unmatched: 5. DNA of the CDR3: TGCAGTGCTAGAGGCGTGGGGACAGGGACTGAAGCTTTCTTT. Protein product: CSARGVGTGTEAFF.

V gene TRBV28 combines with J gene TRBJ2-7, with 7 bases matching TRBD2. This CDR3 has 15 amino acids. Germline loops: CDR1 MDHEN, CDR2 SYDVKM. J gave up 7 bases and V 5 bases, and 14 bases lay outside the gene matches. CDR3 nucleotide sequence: TGTGCCAGCAGTAACAGTCGGCTAGCGGTAGGGGAGCAGTACTTC. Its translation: CASSNSRLAVGEQYF. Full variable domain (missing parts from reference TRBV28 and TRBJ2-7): DVKVTQSSRYLVKRTGEKVFLECVQDMDHENMFWYRQDPGLGLRLIYFSYDVKMKEKGDIPEGYSVSREKKERFSLILESASTNQTSMYLCASSNSRLAVGEQYFGPGTRLTVT.

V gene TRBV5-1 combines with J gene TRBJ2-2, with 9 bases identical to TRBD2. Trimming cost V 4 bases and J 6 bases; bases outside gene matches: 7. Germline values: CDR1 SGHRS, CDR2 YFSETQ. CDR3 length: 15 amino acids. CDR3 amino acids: CASSGLAGGAGELFF. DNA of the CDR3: TGCGCCAGCAGCGGACTGGCGGGAGGGGCCGGGGAGCTGTTTTTT.

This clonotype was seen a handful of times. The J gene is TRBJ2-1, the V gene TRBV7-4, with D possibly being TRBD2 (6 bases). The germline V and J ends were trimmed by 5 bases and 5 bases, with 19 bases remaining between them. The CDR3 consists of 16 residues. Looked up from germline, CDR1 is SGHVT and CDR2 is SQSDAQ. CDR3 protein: CASSTGLSVPNNEQFF. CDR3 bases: TGTGCCAGCAGCACCGGACTAAGCGTCCCAAACAATGAGCAGTTCTTC. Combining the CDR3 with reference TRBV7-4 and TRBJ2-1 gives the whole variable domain GAGVSQSPRYKVAKRGRDVALRCDSISGHVTLYWYRQTLGQGSEVLTYSQSDAQRDKSGRPSGRFSAERPERSVSTLKIQRTEQGDSAVYLCASSTGLSVPNNEQFFGPGTRLTVL.

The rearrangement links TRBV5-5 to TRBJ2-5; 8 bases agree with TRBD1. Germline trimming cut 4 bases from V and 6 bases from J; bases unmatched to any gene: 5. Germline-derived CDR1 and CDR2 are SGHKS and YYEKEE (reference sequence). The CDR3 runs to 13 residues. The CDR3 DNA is TGTGCCAGCAGCCAAGACAGGGGCCAGACCCAGTACTTC. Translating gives CASSQDRGQTQYF.

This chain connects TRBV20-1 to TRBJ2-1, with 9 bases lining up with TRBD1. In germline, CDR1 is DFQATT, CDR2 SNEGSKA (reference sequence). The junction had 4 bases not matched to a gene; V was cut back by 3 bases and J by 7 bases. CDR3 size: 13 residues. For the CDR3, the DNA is TGCAGTGCTAGCCGGGACAGGGTAAATGAGCAGTTCTTC. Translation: CSASRDRVNEQFF.

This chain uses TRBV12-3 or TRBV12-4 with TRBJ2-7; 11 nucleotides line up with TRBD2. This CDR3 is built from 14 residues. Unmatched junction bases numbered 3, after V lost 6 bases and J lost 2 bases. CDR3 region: CASSISGRAYEQYF. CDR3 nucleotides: TGTGCCAGCAGCATTAGCGGGAGGGCCTACGAGCAGTACTTC.

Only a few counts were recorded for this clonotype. CDR3 residues: CSASRGDEQYF. The CDR3 DNA reads as TGCAGTGCTAGCCGTGGCGACGAGCAGTACTTC. The chain couples TRBV20-1 to TRBJ2-7; D gene unclear. V was pared by 3 bases and J by 5 bases, with 8 bases between. CDR1 is DFQATT and CDR2 is SNEGSKA in the germline V gene (reference sequence). The CDR3 runs to 11 residues.

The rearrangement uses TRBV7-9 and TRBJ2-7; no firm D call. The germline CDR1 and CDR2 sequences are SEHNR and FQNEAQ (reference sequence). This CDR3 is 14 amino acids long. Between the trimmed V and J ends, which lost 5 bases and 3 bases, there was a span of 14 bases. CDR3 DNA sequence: TGTGCCAGCAGCCCACGTTCCACGGGCTACGAGCAGTACTTC. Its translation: CASSPRSTGYEQYF. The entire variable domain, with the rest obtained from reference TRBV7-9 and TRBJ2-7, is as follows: DTGVSQNPRHKITKRGQNVTFRCDPISEHNRLYWYRQTLGQGPEFLTYFQNEAQLEKSRLLSDRFSAERPKGSFSTLEIQRTEQGDSAMYLCASSPRSTGYEQYFGPGTRLTVT.

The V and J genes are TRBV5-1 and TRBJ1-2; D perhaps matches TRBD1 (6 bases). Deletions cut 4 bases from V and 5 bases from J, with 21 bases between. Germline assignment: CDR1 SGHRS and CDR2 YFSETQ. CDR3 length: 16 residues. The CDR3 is CASSRGIGGADYGYTF. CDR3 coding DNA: TGCGCCAGCAGCCGAGGAATCGGGGGGGCTGATTATGGCTACACCTTC.

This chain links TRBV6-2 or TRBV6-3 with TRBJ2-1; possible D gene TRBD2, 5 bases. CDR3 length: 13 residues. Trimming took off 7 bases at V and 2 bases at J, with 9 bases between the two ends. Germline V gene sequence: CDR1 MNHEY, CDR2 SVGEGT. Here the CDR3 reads CASNGNTYNEQFF. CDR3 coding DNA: TGTGCCAGCAACGGGAATACCTACAATGAGCAGTTCTTC.

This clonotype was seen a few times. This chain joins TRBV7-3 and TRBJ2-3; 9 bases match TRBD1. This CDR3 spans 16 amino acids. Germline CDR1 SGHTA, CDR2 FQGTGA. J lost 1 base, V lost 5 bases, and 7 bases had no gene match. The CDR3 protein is CASSLTRDRGTDTQYF. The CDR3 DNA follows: TGTGCCAGCAGCCTGACCCGGGACAGGGGCACAGATACGCAGTATTTT.

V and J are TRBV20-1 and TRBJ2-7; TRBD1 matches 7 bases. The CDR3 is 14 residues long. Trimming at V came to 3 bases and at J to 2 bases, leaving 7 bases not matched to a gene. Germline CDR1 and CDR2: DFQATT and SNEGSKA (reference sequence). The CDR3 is CSARGDSYPYEQYF. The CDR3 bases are TGCAGTGCTAGGGGGGACAGTTACCCCTACGAGCAGTACTTC.

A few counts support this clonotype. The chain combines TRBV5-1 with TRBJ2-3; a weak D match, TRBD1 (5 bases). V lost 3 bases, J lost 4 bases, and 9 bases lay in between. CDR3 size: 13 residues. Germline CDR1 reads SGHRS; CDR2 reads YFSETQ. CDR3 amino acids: CASSSAGPDTQYF. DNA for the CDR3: TGCGCCAGCAGCTCGGCAGGGCCAGATACGCAGTATTTT.

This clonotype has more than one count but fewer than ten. CDR3 nucleotides: TGCGCCAGCAGCCAAGGTGGGGGCCTATACTCCTACGAGCAGTACTTC. It codes for CASSQGGGLYSYEQYF. The chain uses TRBV4-1 and TRBJ2-7; a weak D match, TRBD1 (6 bases). The CDR3 loop spans 16 amino acids. Germline V gives CDR1 MGHRA, CDR2 YSYEKL. The germline V and J ends were trimmed by 1 base and 0 bases, with 13 bases remaining between them.

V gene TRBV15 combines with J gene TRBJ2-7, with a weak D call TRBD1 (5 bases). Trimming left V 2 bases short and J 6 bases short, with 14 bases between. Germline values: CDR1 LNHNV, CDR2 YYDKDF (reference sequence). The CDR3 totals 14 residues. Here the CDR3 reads CATSRFQGNSEQYF. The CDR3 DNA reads TGTGCCACCAGCAGATTCCAGGGAAACTCCGAGCAGTACTTC. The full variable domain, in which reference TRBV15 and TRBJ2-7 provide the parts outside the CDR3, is DAMVIQNPRYQVTQFGKPVTLSCSQTLNHNVMYWYQQKSSQAPKLLFHYYDKDFNNEADTPDNFQSRRPNTSFCFLDIRSPGLGDTAMYLCATSRFQGNSEQYFGPGTRLTVT.

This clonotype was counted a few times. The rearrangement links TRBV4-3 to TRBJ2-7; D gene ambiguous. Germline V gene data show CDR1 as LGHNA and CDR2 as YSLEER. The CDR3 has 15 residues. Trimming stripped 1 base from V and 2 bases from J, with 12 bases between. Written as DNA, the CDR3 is TGCGCCAGCAGCCAAGCGTTAGGCTCTCCCTACGAGCAGTACTTC. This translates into CASSQALGSPYEQYF.

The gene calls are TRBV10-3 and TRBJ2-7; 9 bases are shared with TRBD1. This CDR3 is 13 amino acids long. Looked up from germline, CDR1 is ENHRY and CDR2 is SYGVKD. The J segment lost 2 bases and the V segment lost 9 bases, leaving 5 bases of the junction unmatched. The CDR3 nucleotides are TGTGCCATGGGCGACAGGGGGGCCTACGAGCAGTACTTC. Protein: CAMGDRGAYEQYF.

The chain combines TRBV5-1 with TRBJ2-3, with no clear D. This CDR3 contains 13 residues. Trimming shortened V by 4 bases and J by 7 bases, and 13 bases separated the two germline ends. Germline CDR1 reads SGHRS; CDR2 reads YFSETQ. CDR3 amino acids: CASSPHSAYTQYF. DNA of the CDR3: TGCGCCAGCAGCCCCCACAGCGCCTATACGCAGTATTTT. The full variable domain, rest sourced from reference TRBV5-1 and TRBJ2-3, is KAGVTQTPRYLIKTRGQQVTLSCSPISGHRSVSWYQQTPGQGLQFLFEYFSETQRNKGNFPGRFSGRQFSNSRSEMNVSTLELGDSALYLCASSPHSAYTQYFGPGTRLTVL.

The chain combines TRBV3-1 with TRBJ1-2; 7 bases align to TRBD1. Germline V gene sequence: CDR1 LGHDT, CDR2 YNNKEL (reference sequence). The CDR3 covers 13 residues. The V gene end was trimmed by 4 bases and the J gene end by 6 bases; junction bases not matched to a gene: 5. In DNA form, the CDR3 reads TGTGCCAGCAGCCCGTTCCAGGGGGATGGCTACACCTTC. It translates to CASSPFQGDGYTF.

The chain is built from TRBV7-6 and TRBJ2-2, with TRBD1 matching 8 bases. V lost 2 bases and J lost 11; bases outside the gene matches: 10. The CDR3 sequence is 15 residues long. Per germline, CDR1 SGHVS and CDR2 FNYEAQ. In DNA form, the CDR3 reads TGTGCCAGCAGCTTACAGGACAGGGCCATAAACGAGCTGTTTTTT. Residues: CASSLQDRAINELFF.

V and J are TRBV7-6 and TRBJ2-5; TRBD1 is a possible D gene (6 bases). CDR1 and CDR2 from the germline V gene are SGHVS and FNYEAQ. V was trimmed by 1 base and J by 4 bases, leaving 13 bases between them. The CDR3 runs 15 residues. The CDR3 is CASSLVGGGPETQYF. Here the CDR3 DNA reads TGTGCCAGCAGCTTAGTTGGTGGGGGCCCAGAGACCCAGTACTTC.

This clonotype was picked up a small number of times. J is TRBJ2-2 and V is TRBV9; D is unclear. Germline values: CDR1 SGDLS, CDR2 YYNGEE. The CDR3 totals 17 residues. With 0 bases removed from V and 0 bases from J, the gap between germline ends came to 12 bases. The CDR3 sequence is CASSVDHGLANTGELFF. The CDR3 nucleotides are TGTGCCAGCAGCGTAGATCACGGCCTCGCGAACACCGGGGAGCTGTTTTTT. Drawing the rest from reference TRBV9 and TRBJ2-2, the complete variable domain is DSGVTQTPKHLITATGQRVTLRCSPRSGDLSVYWYQQSLDQGLQFLIQYYNGEERAKGNILERFSAQQFPDLHSELNLSSLELGDSALYFCASSVDHGLANTGELFFGEGSRLTVL.

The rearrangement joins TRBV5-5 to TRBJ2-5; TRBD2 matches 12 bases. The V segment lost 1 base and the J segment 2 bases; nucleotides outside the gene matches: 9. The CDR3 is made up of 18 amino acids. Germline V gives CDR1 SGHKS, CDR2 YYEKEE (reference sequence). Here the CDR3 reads CASSLIYSLAGGQETQYF. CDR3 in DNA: TGTGCCAGCAGCTTGATTTACTCACTAGCGGGGGGACAAGAGACCCAGTACTTC.

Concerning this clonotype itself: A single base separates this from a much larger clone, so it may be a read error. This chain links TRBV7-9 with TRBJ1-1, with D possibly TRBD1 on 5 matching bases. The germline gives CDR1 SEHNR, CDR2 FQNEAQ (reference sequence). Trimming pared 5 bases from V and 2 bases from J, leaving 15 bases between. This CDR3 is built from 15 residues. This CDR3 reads CASSGGDPINTEAFF. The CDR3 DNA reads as TGTGCCAGCAGCGGAGGGGACCCGATCAACACTGAAGCTTTCTTT.